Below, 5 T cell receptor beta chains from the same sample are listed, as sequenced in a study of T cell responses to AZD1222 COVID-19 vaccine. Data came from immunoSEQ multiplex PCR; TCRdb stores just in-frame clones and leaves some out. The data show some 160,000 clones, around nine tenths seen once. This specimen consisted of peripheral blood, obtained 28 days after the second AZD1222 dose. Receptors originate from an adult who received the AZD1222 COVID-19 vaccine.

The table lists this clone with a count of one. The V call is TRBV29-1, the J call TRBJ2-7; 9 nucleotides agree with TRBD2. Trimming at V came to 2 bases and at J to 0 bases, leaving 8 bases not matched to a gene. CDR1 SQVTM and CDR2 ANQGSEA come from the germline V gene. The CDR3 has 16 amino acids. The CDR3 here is CSVERLAGVLSYEQYF. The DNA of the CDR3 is TGCAGCGTTGAAAGGTTAGCGGGGGTCCTCTCCTACGAGCAGTACTTC.

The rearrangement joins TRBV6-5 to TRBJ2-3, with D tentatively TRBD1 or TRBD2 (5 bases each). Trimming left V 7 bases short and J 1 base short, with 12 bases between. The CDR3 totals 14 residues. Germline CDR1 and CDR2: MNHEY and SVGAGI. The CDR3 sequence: CASIARGGTDTQYF. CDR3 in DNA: TGTGCCAGCATAGCGAGGGGCGGCACAGATACGCAGTATTTT.

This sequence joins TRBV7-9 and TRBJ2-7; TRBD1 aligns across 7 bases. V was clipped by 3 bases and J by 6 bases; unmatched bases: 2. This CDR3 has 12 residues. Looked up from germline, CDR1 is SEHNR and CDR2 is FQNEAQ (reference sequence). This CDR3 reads CASSFTGVEQYF. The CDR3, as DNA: TGTGCCAGCAGCTTTACAGGGGTCGAGCAGTACTTC.

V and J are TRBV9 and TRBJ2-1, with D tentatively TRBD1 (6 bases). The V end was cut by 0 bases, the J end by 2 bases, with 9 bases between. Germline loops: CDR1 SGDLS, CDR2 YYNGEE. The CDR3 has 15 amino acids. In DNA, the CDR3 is TGTGCCAGCAGCGTAGCTAACAGGGCCTACAATGAGCAGTTCTTC. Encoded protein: CASSVANRAYNEQFF.

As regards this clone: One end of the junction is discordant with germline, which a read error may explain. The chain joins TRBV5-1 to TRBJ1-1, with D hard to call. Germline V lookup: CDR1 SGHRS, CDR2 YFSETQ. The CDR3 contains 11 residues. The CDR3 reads CASSSSTRLDF. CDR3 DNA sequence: TGCGCCAGCAGCTCCTCGACACGCCTAGACTTT.